These 11 T cell receptor beta chains share one sample of origin, sequenced in a study of cytomegalovirus exposure and HLA in healthy donors. This PCR relied on a set of 60 Vbeta primers and 13 Jbeta primers. Data came from immunoSEQ multiplex PCR; TCRdb stores just in-frame clones and leaves some out. This table has tens of thousands of clones, around three quarters appearing once. Material: PBMCs. The receptors originated from a woman aged 35 to 49 in good health and CMV-seronegative.

The chain joins TRBV28 to TRBJ2-7; possibly TRBD1 for D (6 bases). Per the germline V gene, CDR1 is MDHEN and CDR2 is SYDVKM. This CDR3 comprises 15 residues. V lost 5 bases and J 10 bases, leaving 24 bases between the germline ends. CDR3 loop: CASSPGTTPRKGQYF. The CDR3 DNA reads as TGTGCCAGCAGTCCCGGGACAACTCCCCGAAAGGGACAGTACTTC.

This clone was counted a few times. The chain couples TRBV30 to TRBJ1-2; D ambiguous. V lost 0 bases to trimming and J lost 2 bases, with 10 bases between them. The germline V gene encodes CDR1 GTSNPN and CDR2 SVGIG (reference sequence). The CDR3 runs 14 residues. CDR3 nucleotides: TGTGCCTGGAGTGTACGGCGGATAAACTATGGCTACACCTTC. It specifies CAWSVRRINYGYTF.

The chain is built from TRBV27 and TRBJ2-3; 7 nucleotides match TRBD2. The V gene end was trimmed by 6 bases and the J gene end by 1 base; junction bases not matched to a gene: 4. The length of the CDR3 is 14 residues. Germline values: CDR1 MNHEY, CDR2 SMNVEV (reference sequence). The CDR3 sequence is CASSYLAGTDTQYF. CDR3 coding DNA: TGTGCCAGCAGCTATCTAGCGGGCACAGATACGCAGTATTTT.

The genes are TRBV19 and TRBJ2-2; 8 bases line up with TRBD2. The J segment lost 5 bases and the V segment lost 5 bases, leaving 10 bases of the junction unmatched. The CDR3 consists of 16 residues. Germline loops: CDR1 LNHDA, CDR2 SQIVND (reference sequence). CDR3 sequence (DNA): TGTGCCAGTAGTCCCGAGCGGGAGCTGTGGACCGGGGAGCTGTTTTTT. Translated, it gives CASSPERELWTGELFF.

This chain connects TRBV6-5 to TRBJ2-3, with 13 bases aligning to TRBD2. CDR3 length: 15 residues. The J segment lost 7 bases and the V segment lost 4 bases, leaving 5 bases of the junction unmatched. From germline, CDR1 is MNHEY and CDR2 SVGAGI. The CDR3 DNA follows: TGTGCCAGCAGTTTACTAGCGGGAGGGTCTCATACGCAGTATTTT. This encodes CASSLLAGGSHTQYF.

The chain uses TRBV9 and TRBJ2-7; unclear D gene. Trimming stripped 2 bases from V and 3 bases from J, with 15 bases between. Germline values: CDR1 SGDLS, CDR2 YYNGEE. CDR3 length: 15 amino acids. The CDR3 loop reads CASSVGRTLGYEQYF. For the CDR3, the DNA is TGTGCCAGCAGCGTGGGCAGAACCCTCGGCTACGAGCAGTACTTC.

The rearrangement links TRBV2 to TRBJ1-1; D is unresolved. Between the trimmed V and J ends, which lost 4 bases and 4 bases, there was a span of 10 bases. The length of the CDR3 is 13 residues. The germline V gene has CDR1 SNHLY and CDR2 FYNNEI. This CDR3 is CASSGVEGTEAFF. DNA for the CDR3: TGTGCCAGCAGTGGGGTAGAGGGCACTGAAGCTTTCTTT.

This clone was detected once. CDR3 amino acids: CASSLAVTETYEQYF. Here the CDR3 DNA reads TGTGCCAGCAGCTTAGCTGTGACAGAGACCTACGAGCAGTACTTC. The chain carries TRBV7-2 and TRBJ2-7; tentatively, D is TRBD1 (5 bases). V lost 0 bases and J 2 bases, leaving 11 bases between the germline ends. This CDR3 contains 15 residues. Looked up from germline, CDR1 is SGHTA and CDR2 is FQGNSA.

By share of the sample, this clone is medium-sized. The rearrangement joins TRBV6-4 to TRBJ2-1, with a possible D match to TRBD2 (5 bases). V shed 3 bases and J shed 6 bases, with 9 bases lying between them. The germline gives CDR1 MRHNA, CDR2 SNTAGT. The CDR3 is 13 residues long. In DNA, the CDR3 is TGTGCCAGCAGTGATAGCGAACTCAATGAGCAGTTCTTC. As protein: CASSDSELNEQFF.

This chain links TRBV2 with TRBJ2-7; TRBD1 matches at 9 bases. CDR3 length: 15 residues. Germline CDR1 and CDR2: SNHLY and FYNNEI. V was clipped by 4 bases and J by 4 bases; unmatched bases: 8. The CDR3 region is CASSAGQGILYEQYF. The CDR3 region has the DNA TGTGCCAGCAGTGCGGGACAGGGAATCCTATACGAGCAGTACTTC.

The rearrangement uses TRBV7-2 and TRBJ2-1; TRBD2 matches at 7 bases. The V segment lost 1 base and the J segment 0 bases; nucleotides outside the gene matches: 0. This CDR3 spans 15 amino acids. Germline CDR1 SGHTA, CDR2 FQGNSA. The CDR3, as DNA: TGTGCCAGCAGCTTAGGGACTAGCTCCTACAATGAGCAGTTCTTC. Amino acids: CASSLGTSSYNEQFF.